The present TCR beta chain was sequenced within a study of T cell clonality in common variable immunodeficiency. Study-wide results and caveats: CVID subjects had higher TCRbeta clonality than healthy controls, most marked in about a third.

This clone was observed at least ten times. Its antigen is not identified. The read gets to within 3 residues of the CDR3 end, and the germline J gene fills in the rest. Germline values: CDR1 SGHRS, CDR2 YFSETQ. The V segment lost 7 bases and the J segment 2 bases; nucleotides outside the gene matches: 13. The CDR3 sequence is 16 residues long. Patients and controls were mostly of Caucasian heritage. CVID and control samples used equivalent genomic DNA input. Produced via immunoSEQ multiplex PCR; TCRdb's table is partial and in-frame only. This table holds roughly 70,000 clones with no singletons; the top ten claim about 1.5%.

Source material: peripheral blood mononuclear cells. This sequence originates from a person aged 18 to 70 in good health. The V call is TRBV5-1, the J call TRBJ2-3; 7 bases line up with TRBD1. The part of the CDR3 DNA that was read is TGCGCCAGCTCAAACGGACAGGACCGGAACACAGATACG. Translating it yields CASSNGQDRNTDT. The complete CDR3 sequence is CASSNGQDRNTDTQYF. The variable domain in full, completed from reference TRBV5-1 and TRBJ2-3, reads KAGVTQTPRYLIKTRGQQVTLSCSPISGHRSVSWYQQTPGQGLQFLFEYFSETQRNKGNFPGRFSGRQFSNSRSEMNVSTLELGDSALYLCASSNGQDRNTDTQYFGPGTRLTVL.